The clone carrying this T cell receptor beta chain has more than one count but fewer than ten. Its specificity is unknown. This record belongs to a study of cytomegalovirus exposure and HLA in healthy donors. Use of 60 Vbeta and 13 Jbeta primers characterized the PCR. Clones were read by immunoSEQ multiplex PCR, and TCRdb kept only the in-frame ones, dropping some. The sample shows 120,000 or so clones, 80% of them seen only once. The CDR3 consists of 13 residues. Germline values: CDR1 MNHNS, CDR2 SASEGT. Trimming at V came to 8 bases and at J to 4 bases, leaving 4 bases not matched to a gene. Study results and limitations: The investigators catalogued some 150 TCR beta chains as cytomegalovirus-associated. Follow-up analysis later connected one missense variant in DCLRE1C with trimming of TCR beta V- and J-genes.

Sequencing was performed on PBMCs. This TCR derives from a man aged 25 to 40 in good health and CMV-seropositive. The chain carries TRBV6-1 and TRBJ2-5, with 10 bases fitting TRBD1. CDR3 amino acids: CASGQGEGETQYF. The CDR3 DNA sequence: TGTGCCAGCGGACAGGGGGAAGGAGAGACCCAGTACTTC.